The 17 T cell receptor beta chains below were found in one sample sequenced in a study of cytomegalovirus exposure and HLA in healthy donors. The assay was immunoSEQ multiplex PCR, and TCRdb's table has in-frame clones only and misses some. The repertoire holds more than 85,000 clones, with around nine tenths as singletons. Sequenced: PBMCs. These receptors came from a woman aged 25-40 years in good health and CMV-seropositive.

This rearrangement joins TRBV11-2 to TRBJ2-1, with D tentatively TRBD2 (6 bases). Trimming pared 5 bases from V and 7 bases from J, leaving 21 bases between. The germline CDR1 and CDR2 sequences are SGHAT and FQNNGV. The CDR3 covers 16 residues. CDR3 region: CASSTLARTPTNEQFF. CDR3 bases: TGTGCCAGCAGCACCCTAGCGAGAACCCCTACGAATGAGCAGTTCTTC.

The chain's CDR3 is CASSPLAGVRYEQFF. The CDR3, as DNA: TGTGCCAGCAGTCCACTAGCGGGAGTGAGATATGAGCAGTTCTTC. This rearrangement joins TRBV28 to TRBJ2-1; the match to TRBD2 covers 11 bases. V shed 5 bases, J shed 8 bases, and the junction held 8 bases outside the gene matches. Germline V gene lookup returns CDR1 MDHEN and CDR2 SYDVKM. The CDR3 totals 15 residues.

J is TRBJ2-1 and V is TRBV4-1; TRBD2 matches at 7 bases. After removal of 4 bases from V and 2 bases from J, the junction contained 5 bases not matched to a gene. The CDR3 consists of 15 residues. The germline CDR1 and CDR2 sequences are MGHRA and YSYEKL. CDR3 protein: CASSLLGLAYNEQFF. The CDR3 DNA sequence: TGCGCCAGCAGCCTCCTCGGACTAGCCTACAATGAGCAGTTCTTC.

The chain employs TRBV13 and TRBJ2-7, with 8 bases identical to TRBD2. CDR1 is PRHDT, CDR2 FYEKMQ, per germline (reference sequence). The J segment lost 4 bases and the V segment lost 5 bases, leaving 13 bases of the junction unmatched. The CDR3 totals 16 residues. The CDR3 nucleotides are TGTGCCAGCAGCCCCCCCGGAAGAGCGGGAGTTTACGAGCAGTACTTC. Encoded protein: CASSPPGRAGVYEQYF.

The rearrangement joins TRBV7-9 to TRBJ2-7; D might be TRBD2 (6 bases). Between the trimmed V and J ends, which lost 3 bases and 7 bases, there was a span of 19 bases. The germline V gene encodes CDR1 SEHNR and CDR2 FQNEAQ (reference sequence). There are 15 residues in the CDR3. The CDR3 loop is CASSFFVSPAGEQYF. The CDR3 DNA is TGTGCCAGCAGCTTCTTTGTCAGCCCCGCGGGGGAGCAGTACTTC.

This CDR3 is CASSVGTGKLNYGYTF. The CDR3 DNA reads TGTGCCAGCAGCGTAGGGACAGGGAAACTTAACTATGGCTACACCTTC. The rearrangement links TRBV9 to TRBJ1-2; TRBD1 matches 8 bases. The V gene's germline CDR1 is SGDLS and CDR2 YYNGEE. The CDR3 extends over 16 amino acids. Unmatched junction bases numbered 5, after V lost 0 bases and J lost 1 base.

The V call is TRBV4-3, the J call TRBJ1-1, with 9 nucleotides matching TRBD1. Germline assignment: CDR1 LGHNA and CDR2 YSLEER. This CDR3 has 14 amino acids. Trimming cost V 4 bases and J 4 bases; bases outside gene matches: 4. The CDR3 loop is CASSLDRGATEAFF. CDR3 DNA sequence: TGCGCCAGCAGCCTGGACAGGGGTGCCACTGAAGCTTTCTTT.

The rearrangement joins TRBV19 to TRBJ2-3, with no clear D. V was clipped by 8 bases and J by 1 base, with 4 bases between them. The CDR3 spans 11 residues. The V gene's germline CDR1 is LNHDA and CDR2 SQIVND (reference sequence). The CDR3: CASRGTDTQYF. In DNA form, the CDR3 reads TGTGCCAGTCGCGGCACAGATACGCAGTATTTT.

In DNA, the CDR3 is TGTGCCAGCAGCGCCCAGGGTACCAACTATGGCTACACCTTC. Encoded protein: CASSAQGTNYGYTF. This rearrangement joins TRBV9 to TRBJ1-2; D perhaps matches TRBD1 (5 bases). The V end lost 3 bases, the J end lost 2 bases, and 11 bases lay between the germline ends. CDR3 length: 14 amino acids. Per germline, CDR1 SGDLS and CDR2 YYNGEE.

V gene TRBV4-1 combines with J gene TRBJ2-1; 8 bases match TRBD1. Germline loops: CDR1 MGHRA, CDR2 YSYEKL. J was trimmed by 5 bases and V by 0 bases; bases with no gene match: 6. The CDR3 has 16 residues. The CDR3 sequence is CASSQDPGQENNEQFF. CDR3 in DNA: TGCGCCAGCAGCCAAGACCCGGGACAGGAGAACAATGAGCAGTTCTTC.

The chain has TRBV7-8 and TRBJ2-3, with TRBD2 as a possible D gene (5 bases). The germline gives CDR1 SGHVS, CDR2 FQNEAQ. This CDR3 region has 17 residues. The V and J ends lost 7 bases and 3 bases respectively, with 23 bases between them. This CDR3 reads CASTTSVTNLVTDTQYF. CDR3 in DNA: TGTGCCAGCACCACGTCCGTGACTAACTTGGTGACAGATACGCAGTATTTT.

The CDR3 is CASSLGQGRGYTF. The DNA of the CDR3 is TGTGCCAGCAGCCTCGGACAGGGGAGGGGCTACACCTTC. This chain connects TRBV7-2 to TRBJ1-2; 9 bases align to TRBD1. Germline V gene data show CDR1 as SGHTA and CDR2 as FQGNSA. The V and J ends lost 5 bases and 8 bases, in that order; junction bases with no gene match: 6. This CDR3 contains 13 residues.

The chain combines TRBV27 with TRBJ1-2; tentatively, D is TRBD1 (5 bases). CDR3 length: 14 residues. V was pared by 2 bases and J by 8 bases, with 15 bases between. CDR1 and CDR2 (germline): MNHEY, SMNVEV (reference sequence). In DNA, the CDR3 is TGTGCCAGCAGTTTACAGGGAGGATCTGAGGGCTACACCTTC. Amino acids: CASSLQGGSEGYTF.

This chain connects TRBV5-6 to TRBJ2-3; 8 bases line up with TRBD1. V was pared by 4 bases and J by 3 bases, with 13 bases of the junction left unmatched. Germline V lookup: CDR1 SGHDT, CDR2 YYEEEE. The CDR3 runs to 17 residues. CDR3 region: CASSDPPGGGITDTQYF. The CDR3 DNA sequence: TGTGCCAGCAGCGACCCCCCAGGGGGCGGTATTACAGATACGCAGTATTTT.

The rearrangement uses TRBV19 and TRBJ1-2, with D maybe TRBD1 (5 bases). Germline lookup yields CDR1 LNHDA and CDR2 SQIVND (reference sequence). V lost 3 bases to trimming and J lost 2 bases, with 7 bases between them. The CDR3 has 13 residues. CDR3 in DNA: TGTGCCAGTAGTATCAGGGAAAACTATGGCTACACCTTC. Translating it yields CASSIRENYGYTF.

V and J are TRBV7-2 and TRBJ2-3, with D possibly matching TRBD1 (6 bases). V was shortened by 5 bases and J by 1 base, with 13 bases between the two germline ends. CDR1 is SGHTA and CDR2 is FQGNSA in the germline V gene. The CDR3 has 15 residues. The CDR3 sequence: CASSPTGAGTDTQYF. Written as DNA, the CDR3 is TGTGCCAGCAGCCCGACAGGAGCCGGCACAGATACGCAGTATTTT.

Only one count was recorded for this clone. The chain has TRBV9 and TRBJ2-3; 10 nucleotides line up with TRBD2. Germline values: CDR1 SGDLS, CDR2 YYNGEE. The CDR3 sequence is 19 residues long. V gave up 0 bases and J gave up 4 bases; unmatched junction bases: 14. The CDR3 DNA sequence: TGTGCCAGCAGCGTAGGCCTTGCCGGACTAGCGGCCCAGGCAGATACGCAGTATTTT. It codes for CASSVGLAGLAAQADTQYF.